A single sample gave rise to the 24 T cell receptor beta chains below, sequenced in a study of T cells in Graves' hyperthyroidism and ophthalmopathy. TCR beta CDR3 sequences were amplified from RNA transcripts. The HTBI primer set was used in a first-round RT-PCR of the TCR CDR3. TCRdb independently ran MiXCR on the multiplex PCR reads; one entry per CDR3 protein. The sample includes roughly 800,000 distinct CDR3 sequences, approximately 40% seen only once; the top ten take 8.9%. Sequencing used blood. These receptors were taken from a man aged 18 to 35 with Graves' hyperthyroidism.

The chain uses TRBV19 and TRBJ1-2; tentative D call: TRBD1 (6 bases). This CDR3 has 12 amino acids. Trimming removed 8 bases from V and 3 bases from J, with 10 bases in between. Germline V gives CDR1 LNHDA, CDR2 SQIVND (reference sequence). DNA of the CDR3: TGTGCCAGTTTGGGGGCAGACTATGGCTACACCTTC. This encodes CASLGADYGYTF.

This clonotype has only a few counts. The CDR3 coding sequence is TGTGCCAGCAGCTTAAGTGGGAGGACGGGAGATCAGTACGAGCAGTACTTC. It specifies CASSLSGRTGDQYEQYF. The V and J genes are TRBV7-9 and TRBJ2-7; weak D call: TRBD2 (6 bases). CDR3 length equals 17 residues. Per the germline V gene, CDR1 is SEHNR and CDR2 is FQNEAQ (reference sequence). Trimming stripped 2 bases from V and 4 bases from J, with 21 bases between.

The sample holds a few counts of this clonotype. The chain uses TRBV7-3 and TRBJ2-2; perhaps D is TRBD1 or TRBD2 (5 bases each). Trimming stripped 1 base from V and 1 base from J, with 7 bases between. The germline V gene has CDR1 SGHTA and CDR2 FQGTGA. CDR3 length: 15 amino acids. CDR3 region: CASSLMGENTGELFF. The CDR3 DNA is TGTGCCAGCAGCTTAATGGGGGAGAACACCGGGGAGCTGTTTTTT.

The V call is TRBV7-2, the J call TRBJ2-7; tentatively, D is TRBD2 (7 bases). The CDR3 covers 16 residues. V lost 7 bases and J 0 bases, leaving 19 bases between the germline ends. The germline CDR1 and CDR2 sequences are SGHTA and FQGNSA. CDR3 coding DNA: TGTGCCAGCACCGAGGGGGGGCAGGGATTCTCCTACGAGCAGTACTTC. This sequence encodes CASTEGGQGFSYEQYF.

The V and J genes are TRBV7-8 and TRBJ2-2; D remains ambiguous. Germline CDR1 SGHVS, CDR2 FQNEAQ. The CDR3 is 14 residues long. Trimming shortened V by 5 bases and J by 7 bases, and 14 bases separated the two germline ends. The CDR3 sequence: CASSPSNNNGELFF. CDR3 in DNA: TGTGCCAGCAGCCCATCTAACAATAACGGGGAGCTGTTTTTT.

A note on this clonotype: A single base separates this from a much larger clone, so it may be a read error. Without the conserved terminal phenylalanine or tryptophan, this CDR3 likely stems from a read error. The rearrangement uses TRBV15 and TRBJ2-7, with a weak D call TRBD1 (6 bases). The germline V gene has CDR1 LNHNV and CDR2 YYDKDF (reference sequence). The CDR3 is 15 residues long. Trimming took 0 bases from V and 3 from J, leaving 12 bases between them. The CDR3 region is CATSRDLGQNYEQYL. Here the CDR3 DNA reads TGTGCCACCAGCAGAGATCTCGGACAGAACTACGAGCAGTACCTC.

A word on this clonotype: Being one base from a much bigger clone, this may be a read error. The V and J genes are TRBV2 and TRBJ1-2; D gene unclear. Germline V CDR1 and CDR2: SNHLY, FYNNEI. V was trimmed by 8 bases and J by 4 bases, leaving 14 bases between them. The CDR3 covers 13 residues. The CDR3 DNA reads as TGTGCCAGCGGTGTTGCAGAGCCCTATGGCTACACCTTC. Translation: CASGVAEPYGYTF.

This clonotype was counted ten times or more. The chain couples TRBV29-1 to TRBJ2-7, with 8 positions matching TRBD1. CDR1 and CDR2 from the germline V gene are SQVTM and ANQGSEA. The ends lost 3 bases at V and 7 bases at J; junction bases unmatched: 11. The CDR3 consists of 14 residues. CDR3 nucleotides: TGCAGCGTTGATTTGTCAGGGGGCGCGGAGGAGCAGTACTTC. This gives the protein CSVDLSGGAEEQYF.

The table lists this clonotype with many counts. The chain employs TRBV29-1 and TRBJ1-2; 12 bases match TRBD1. This CDR3 is built from 15 residues. With 5 bases clipped from V and 6 bases from J, the junction kept 10 bases outside the gene matches. Germline CDR1 and CDR2: SQVTM and ANQGSEA. The CDR3 region is CSVPIRDRGLDGYTF. In DNA, the CDR3 is TGCAGCGTTCCCATCCGGGACAGGGGGCTCGATGGCTACACCTTC.

Notes on this clonotype: The germline gene is not matched at one end of the junction; a read error may be the cause. The V call is TRBV4-1, the J call TRBJ2-7; 7 bases align to TRBD1. The CDR3 totals 14 residues. Looked up from germline, CDR1 is MGHRA and CDR2 is YSYEKL. CDR3 amino acids: CVSSQNRGEDEQYF. The DNA for the CDR3 is TGCGTCAGCAGCCAAAACAGGGGAGAGGACGAGCAGTACTTC.

Only one count was recorded for this clonotype. A read error is possible here, since a much larger clone lies one base away. V is TRBV7-9 and J is TRBJ1-3, with D perhaps matching TRBD1 (5 bases). The germline V gene has CDR1 SEHNR and CDR2 FQNEAQ (reference sequence). The germline V and J ends were trimmed by 5 bases and 10 bases, with 24 bases remaining between them. The CDR3 sequence is 16 residues long. The CDR3 loop reads CASSQGRTTSGGTIYF. Here the CDR3 DNA reads TGTGCCAGCAGCCAAGGACGGACCACCTCGGGGGGAACCATATATTTT.

This clonotype was recorded at least ten times. The rearrangement links TRBV29-1 to TRBJ2-6; the match to TRBD1 covers 7 bases. This CDR3 is 12 amino acids long. Losses at the gene ends were 4 bases for V and 11 bases for J; bases not matched to a gene: 5. The germline V gene has CDR1 SQVTM and CDR2 ANQGSEA. CDR3 loop: CSVGTGGDVLTF. The CDR3 DNA sequence: TGCAGCGTTGGGACAGGTGGAGACGTCCTGACTTTC.

In its sample, this clonotype was seen many times. V usage is TRBV24-1 and J usage is TRBJ1-1, with TRBD1 as a possible D gene (5 bases). This CDR3 is 14 amino acids long. Germline V gene sequence: CDR1 KGHDR, CDR2 SFDVKD. V gave up 3 bases and J gave up 5 bases, with 12 bases separating them. The CDR3 nucleotides are TGTGCCACCAGTGATCCCTCCAGGGAGACTGAAGCTTTCTTT. Its protein is CATSDPSRETEAFF.

The rearrangement joins TRBV9 to TRBJ2-7, with D tentatively TRBD1 (6 bases). Trimming removed 4 bases from V and 6 bases from J, with 14 bases in between. The germline V gene encodes CDR1 SGDLS and CDR2 YYNGEE. The CDR3 extends over 13 amino acids. Here the CDR3 reads CASSRAGAIEQYF. The CDR3 DNA follows: TGTGCCAGCAGCAGGGCAGGGGCCATCGAGCAGTACTTC.

V usage is TRBV5-8 and J usage is TRBJ1-6; D is unresolved. Trimming took off 2 bases at V and 7 bases at J, with 7 bases between the two ends. The CDR3 loop spans 13 amino acids. Looked up from germline, CDR1 is SGHTS and CDR2 is YDEGEE. CDR3 loop: CASSFQVNSPLHF. DNA of the CDR3: TGTGCCAGCAGCTTCCAGGTCAATTCACCCCTCCACTTT.

This clonotype was counted ten times or more. This CDR3 is CASSPPPTGDTEAFF. The CDR3 DNA follows: TGTGCCAGCAGCCCGCCCCCGACAGGGGACACTGAAGCTTTCTTT. This rearrangement joins TRBV9 to TRBJ1-1, with 8 bases identical to TRBD1. V was clipped by 4 bases and J by 3 bases; unmatched bases: 8. The CDR3 length is 15 residues. CDR1 is SGDLS and CDR2 is YYNGEE in the germline V gene.

This clonotype was observed a few times. The chain uses TRBV5-4 and TRBJ2-2; 8 bases map to TRBD2. The CDR3 length is 18 residues. V lost 2 bases to trimming and J lost 0 bases; unmatched junction nucleotides: 9. CDR1 is SGHNT and CDR2 is YYREEE in the germline V gene (reference sequence). The CDR3 nucleotides read TGTGCCAGCAGCTTAACTAGCGGAGGACCAGCGAACACCGGGGAGCTGTTTTTT. Encoded protein: CASSLTSGGPANTGELFF. The entire variable domain, with the rest obtained from reference TRBV5-4 and TRBJ2-2, is as follows: ETGVTQSPTHLIKTRGQQVTLRCSSQSGHNTVSWYQQALGQGPQFIFQYYREEENGRGNFPPRFSGLQFPNYSSELNVNALELDDSALYLCASSLTSGGPANTGELFFGEGSRLTVL.

This clonotype has more than one count but fewer than ten. V usage is TRBV2 and J usage is TRBJ2-7; no reliable D call. Germline CDR1 and CDR2: SNHLY and FYNNEI. The CDR3 has 14 amino acids. V was shortened by 2 bases and J by 5 bases, with 13 bases between the two germline ends. The CDR3 sequence is CASSEIISPDEQYF. In nucleotides, the CDR3 is TGTGCCAGCAGTGAAATCATCAGTCCGGACGAGCAGTACTTC.

This clonotype was observed at least ten times. J is TRBJ1-2 and V is TRBV4-1; a possible D gene is TRBD1 (5 bases). CDR3 length equals 13 residues. The ends were cut back, 2 bases at V and 4 bases at J, with 8 bases in the middle. Germline assignment: CDR1 MGHRA and CDR2 YSYEKL. The CDR3 DNA reads as TGCGCCAGCAGCCAACCTGACAGCTATGGCTACACCTTC. Its protein product is CASSQPDSYGYTF.

The gene calls are TRBV20-1 and TRBJ2-5; 7 bases map to TRBD2. The germline V gene has CDR1 DFQATT and CDR2 SNEGSKA (reference sequence). The V segment lost 4 bases and the J segment 7 bases; nucleotides outside the gene matches: 9. CDR3 length equals 13 residues. The CDR3 DNA is TGCAGTGCTACTACCGGACTAGGAGGGACCCAGTACTTC. Protein product: CSATTGLGGTQYF.

This clonotype has a count of ten or more. An end of the junction does not agree with germline; a read error may underlie this. This rearrangement joins TRBV5-1 to TRBJ2-7; D not resolved. The CDR3 length is 13 residues. Germline V gene sequence: CDR1 SGHRS, CDR2 YFSETQ. The CDR3 bases are TGTGCCAGCAGCTTTCCGGGCTCCTACGAGCAGTACTTC. Encoded protein: CASSFPGSYEQYF. Drawing the rest from reference TRBV5-1 and TRBJ2-7, the complete variable domain is KAGVTQTPRYLIKTRGQQVTLSCSPISGHRSVSWYQQTPGQGLQFLFEYFSETQRNKGNFPGRFSGRQFSNSRSEMNVSTLELGDSALYLCASSFPGSYEQYFGPGTRLTVT.

This clonotype was observed at least ten times. This chain uses TRBV5-5 with TRBJ2-5; TRBD1 matches 11 bases. V lost 4 bases, J lost 5 bases, and 4 bases stayed unmatched. CDR3 length equals 14 residues. Looked up from germline, CDR1 is SGHKS and CDR2 is YYEKEE (reference sequence). The DNA of the CDR3 is TGTGCCAGCAGCCAGGACAGGGGGCAGGAGACCCAGTACTTC. It codes for CASSQDRGQETQYF.

This clonotype has a handful of counts. The rearrangement links TRBV4-1 to TRBJ1-6; TRBD1 is a possible D gene (6 bases). Between the trimmed V and J ends, which lost 0 bases and 7 bases, there was a span of 10 bases. CDR1 is MGHRA, CDR2 YSYEKL, per germline. The CDR3 loop spans 15 amino acids. This CDR3 is CASSQERQGNSPLHF. CDR3 in DNA: TGCGCCAGCAGCCAAGAGCGTCAGGGGAATTCACCCCTCCACTTT.

The V call is TRBV6-4, the J call TRBJ1-5; D is uncertain. Germline V gene data show CDR1 as MRHNA and CDR2 as SNTAGT. Trimming left V 11 bases short and J 7 bases short, with 12 bases between. The CDR3 loop spans 11 amino acids. In DNA form, the CDR3 reads TGTGCCTGCGGCGGGGTCCAGCCCCAGCATTTT. The encoded protein is CACGGVQPQHF.